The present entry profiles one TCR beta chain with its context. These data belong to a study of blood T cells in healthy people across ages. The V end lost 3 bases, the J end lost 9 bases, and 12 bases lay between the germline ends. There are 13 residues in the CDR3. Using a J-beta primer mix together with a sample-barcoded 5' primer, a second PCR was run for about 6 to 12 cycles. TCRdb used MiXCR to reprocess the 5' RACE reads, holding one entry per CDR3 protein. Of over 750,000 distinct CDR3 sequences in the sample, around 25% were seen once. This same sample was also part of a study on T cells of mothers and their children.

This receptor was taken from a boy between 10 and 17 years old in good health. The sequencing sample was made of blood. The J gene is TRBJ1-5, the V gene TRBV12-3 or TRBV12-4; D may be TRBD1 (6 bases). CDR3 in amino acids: CASSFGGPGPQHF. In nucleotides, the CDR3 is TGTGCCAGCAGTTTTGGGGGCCCAGGGCCCCAGCATTTT.